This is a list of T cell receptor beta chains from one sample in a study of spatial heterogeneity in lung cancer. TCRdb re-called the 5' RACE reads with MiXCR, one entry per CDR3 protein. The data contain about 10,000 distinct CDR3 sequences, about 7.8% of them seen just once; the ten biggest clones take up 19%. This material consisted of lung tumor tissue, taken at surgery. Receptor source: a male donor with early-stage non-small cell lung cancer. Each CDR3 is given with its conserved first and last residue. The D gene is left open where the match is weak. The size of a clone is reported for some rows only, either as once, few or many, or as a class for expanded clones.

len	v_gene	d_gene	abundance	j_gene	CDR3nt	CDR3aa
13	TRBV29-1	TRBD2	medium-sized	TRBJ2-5	TGCAGCGTACTGCGGGGGAGGATGGAGACCCAGTACTTC	CSVLRGRMETQYF
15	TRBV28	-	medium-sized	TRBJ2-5	TGTGCCAGCAGTTTTGCGGACAGCAATCAAGAGACCCAGTACTTC	CASSFADSNQETQYF
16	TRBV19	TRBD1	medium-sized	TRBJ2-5	TGTGCCAGTAGTACCTTCAGGGGGAGCGGCGGAGAGACCCAGTACTTC	CASSTFRGSGGETQYF
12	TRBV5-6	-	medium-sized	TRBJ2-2	TGTGCCAGCAGCTTCAGCACCGGGGAGCTGTTTTTT	CASSFSTGELFF
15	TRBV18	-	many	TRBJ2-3	TGTGCCAGCTCACCACCAGGACACGCCACAGATACGCAGTATTTT	CASSPPGHATDTQYF
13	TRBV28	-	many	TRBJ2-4	TGTGCCAGCAGTGAGCTAGCCAAAAACATTCAGTACTTC	CASSELAKNIQYF
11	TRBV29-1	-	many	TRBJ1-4	TGCAGCGGAGAAATCAATGAAAAACTGTTTTTT	CSGEINEKLFF
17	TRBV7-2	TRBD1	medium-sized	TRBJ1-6	TGTGCCAGCAGCTACCACGGGACAGGGGGCGGTAATTCACCCCTCCACTTT	CASSYHGTGGGNSPLHF
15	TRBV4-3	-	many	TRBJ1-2	TGCGCCAGCAGCCAAGAAGTTTGGACAAACTATGGCTACACCTTC	CASSQEVWTNYGYTF
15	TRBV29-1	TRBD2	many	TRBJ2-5	TGCAGCGTTAAGGTGTCGGTAGCGGGAGAAGAGACCCAGTACTTC	CSVKVSVAGEETQYF
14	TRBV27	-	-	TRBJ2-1	TGTGCCAGCAGTGGGCTATCTTGGGACAATGAGCAGTTCTTC	CASSGLSWDNEQFF
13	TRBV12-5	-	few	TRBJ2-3	TGTGCTAGTAGGCAGACTAGCACAGATACGCAGTATTTT	CASRQTSTDTQYF
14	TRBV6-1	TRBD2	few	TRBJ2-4	TGTGCCAGCAGGGGACTAGCGGGGTCAAACATTCAGTACTTC	CASRGLAGSNIQYF
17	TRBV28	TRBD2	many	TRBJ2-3	TGTGCCAGCAGTTTGGGGTTCACTAGCGGAAACACAGATACGCAGTATTTT	CASSLGFTSGNTDTQYF
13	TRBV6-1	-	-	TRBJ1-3	TGTGCCAGCAGCCAGGAGCCCGGAAACACCATATATTTT	CASSQEPGNTIYF
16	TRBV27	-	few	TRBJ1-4	TGTGCCAGCAGTTTATCGAAGGCCCCACGCCCTGAAAAACTGTTTTTT	CASSLSKAPRPEKLFF
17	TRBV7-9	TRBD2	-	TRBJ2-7	TGTGCCAGCAGCCCGCAGGGGGGCGAGCGGGAGGCCCTTGGGCAGTACTTC	CASSPQGGEREALGQYF
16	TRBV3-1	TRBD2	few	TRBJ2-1	TGTGCCAGCAGTCCTCTGGGCGGGAGTATCTACAATGAGCAGTTCTTC	CASSPLGGSIYNEQFF
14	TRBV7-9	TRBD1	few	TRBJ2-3	TGTGCCAGCAGCTTGGACAGGGGATCAGATACGCAGTATTTT	CASSLDRGSDTQYF
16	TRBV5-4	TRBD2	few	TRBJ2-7	TGTGCCAGCAGCTTTCCCGGGACTAGCGGGTTCTACGAGCAGTACTTC	CASSFPGTSGFYEQYF
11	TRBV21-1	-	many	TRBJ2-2	TGTGCCAGCACCCCTCCCGGGGAGCTGTTTTTT	CASTPPGELFF
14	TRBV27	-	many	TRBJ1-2	TGTGCCAGCAGTTTATCTTGGGATAGCTATGGCTACACCTTC	CASSLSWDSYGYTF
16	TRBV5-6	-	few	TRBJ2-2	TGTGCCAGCAGCTCTCGGAGGGAACCGAACACCGGGGAGCTGTTTTTT	CASSSRREPNTGELFF
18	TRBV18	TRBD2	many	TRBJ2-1	TGTGCCAGCTCACCACCGGGAGGGCCCAACACCTCCTACAATGAGCAGTTCTTC	CASSPPGGPNTSYNEQFF
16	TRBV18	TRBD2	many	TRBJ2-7	TGTGCCAGCTCTCGAAAGTTAGCGGGGGAATCCTACGAGCAGTACTTC	CASSRKLAGESYEQYF
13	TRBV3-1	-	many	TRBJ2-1	TGTGCCAGCAGCCAAGGTACCTACAATGAGCAGTTCTTC	CASSQGTYNEQFF
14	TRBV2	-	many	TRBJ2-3	TGTGCCAGCAGTGAACAGGGAGTTACAGATACGCAGTATTTT	CASSEQGVTDTQYF
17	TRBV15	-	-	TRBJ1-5	TGTGCCACCAGCAGAGATCGCAGGGGCGGTAGCAATCAGCCCCAGCATTTT	CATSRDRRGGSNQPQHF
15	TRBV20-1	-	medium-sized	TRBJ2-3	TGCAGTGTTGTGTCCCGAAGGGCCGGGACAGATACGCAGTATTTT	CSVVSRRAGTDTQYF
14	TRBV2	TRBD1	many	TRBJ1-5	TGTGCCAGCAGAGATGGGACAGGTTATCAGCCCCAGCATTTT	CASRDGTGYQPQHF
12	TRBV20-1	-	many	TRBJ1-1	TGCAGTGCTAGCCCTACGAACACTGAAGCTTTCTTT	CSASPTNTEAFF
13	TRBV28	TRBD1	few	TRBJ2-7	TGTGCCAGCAAGGCAGGGGGCACCTACGAGCAGTACTTC	CASKAGGTYEQYF
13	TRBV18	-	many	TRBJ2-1	TGTGCCAGCTCGACGGGGGTTTACGGTGAGCAGTTCTTC	CASSTGVYGEQFF
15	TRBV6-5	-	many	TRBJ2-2	TGTGCCAGCAGTCAAGGAGGGGCGTGGACCGGGGAGCTGTTTTTT	CASSQGGAWTGELFF
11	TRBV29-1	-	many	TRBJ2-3	TGCGGCGGGATTGGCACAGATACGCAGTATTTT	CGGIGTDTQYF
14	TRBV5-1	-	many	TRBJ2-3	TGCGCCAGCAGCTTGGAAGTCTGGGGAGATACGCAGTATTTT	CASSLEVWGDTQYF
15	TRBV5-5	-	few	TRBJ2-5	TGTGCCAGCAGCTCCGGGGACAAGTCGCAAGAGACCCAGTACTTC	CASSSGDKSQETQYF
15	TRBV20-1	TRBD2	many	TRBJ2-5	TGCAGTGCTAGAGCCCCAGCGGGACTTCAAGAGACCCAGTACTTC	CSARAPAGLQETQYF
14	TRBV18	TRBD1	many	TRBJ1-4	TGTGCCAGCTCACAAGGGACAGAGTCGAAAAGACTGTTTTTT	CASSQGTESKRLFF
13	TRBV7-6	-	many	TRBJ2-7	TGTGCCAGCAGCTTAGCCGGGACACACGAGCAGTACTTC	CASSLAGTHEQYF
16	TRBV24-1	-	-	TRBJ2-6	TGTGCCACCAGTGCCTCCGGGAGCCCCGGGGCCAACGTCCTGACTTTC	CATSASGSPGANVLTF
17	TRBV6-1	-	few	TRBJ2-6	TGTGCCAGCAGTTTACGACAGAGGAACGCTGGGGCCAACGTCCTGACTTTC	CASSLRQRNAGANVLTF
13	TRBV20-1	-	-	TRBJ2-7	TGCAGTGCTAGAGATGACGGAACCTACGAGCAGTACTTC	CSARDDGTYEQYF
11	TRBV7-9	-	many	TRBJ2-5	TGTGCCAGTACTGGACAGGAGACCCAGTACTTC	CASTGQETQYF
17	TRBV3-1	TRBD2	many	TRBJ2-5	TGTGCCAGCAGCCGTCGCGGGCTAGCGGGGGAACGGGAGACCCAGTACTTC	CASSRRGLAGERETQYF
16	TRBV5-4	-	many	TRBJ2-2	TGTGCCAGCAGCTTCCACGCTGGTCCCGAAGTGGGGGAGCTGTTTTTT	CASSFHAGPEVGELFF
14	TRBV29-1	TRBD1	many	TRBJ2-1	TGCAGCGGTAGGGACAGGGGGGCCTACAATGAGCAGTTCTTC	CSGRDRGAYNEQFF
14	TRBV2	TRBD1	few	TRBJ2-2	TGTGCCAGCAACACAGGGGGCGTGACCGGGGAGCTGTTTTTT	CASNTGGVTGELFF
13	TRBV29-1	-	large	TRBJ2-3	TGCAGCGTTTTCGGGGGGCTGGGAGATACGCAGTATTTT	CSVFGGLGDTQYF
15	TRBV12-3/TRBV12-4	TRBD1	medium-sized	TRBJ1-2	TGTGCCAGCAGTACAACAGGGGGCGACATCTATGGCTACACCTTC	CASSTTGGDIYGYTF
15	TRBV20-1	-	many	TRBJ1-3	TGCAGTGCTAGAGATCCACAAGTCTCTGGAAACACCATATATTTT	CSARDPQVSGNTIYF
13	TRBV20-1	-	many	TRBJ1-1	TGCAGTGCTAGATTTACAGGCGACGCTGAAGCTTTCTTT	CSARFTGDAEAFF
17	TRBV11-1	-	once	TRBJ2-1	TGTGCCAGCAGCTTAGCGGGAAAAGGAATCGCCTACAATGAGCAGTTCTTC	CASSLAGKGIAYNEQFF
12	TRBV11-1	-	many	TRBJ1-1	TGTGCCAGCAGCATGGGGAACACTGAAGCTTTCTTT	CASSMGNTEAFF
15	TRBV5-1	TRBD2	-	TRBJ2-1	TGCGCCAGCAGCTTTGGCGGGAGGGGGAACAATGAGCAGTTCTTC	CASSFGGRGNNEQFF